Sequencing of this T cell receptor (beta chain) was carried out in a study of cytomegalovirus exposure and HLA in healthy donors. Study-wide results and limits: Accounts indicate the classifier identified cytomegalovirus status with strong specificity and sensitivity. Altogether, about 160 TCR beta chains were recorded as cytomegalovirus-associated. In a later analysis, TCR beta V- and J-gene trimming showed a link to a missense DCLRE1C variant.

The CDR3 covers 14 residues. Germline lookup yields CDR1 SGHRS and CDR2 YFSETQ. Trimming shortened V by 2 bases and J by 7 bases, and 12 bases separated the two germline ends. Regarding this clone: Its cognate antigen is unknown.

60 Vbeta and 13 Jbeta primers were used in PCR. In the study's own analysis: About 11 million of 75 million to 85 million unique TCR beta chains were shared, per a later count. TCRdb keeps only in-frame clones here, not all; method: immunoSEQ multiplex PCR. D and trimming come from the DNA, and the V and J calls and clone size come from that table. The sample has 100,000 to 150,000 clones, about 79% seen once. The receptor was isolated from a woman in her fifties or sixties in good health and CMV-seronegative. The V and J genes are TRBV5-1 and TRBJ1-4; D gene unclear. Sequencing was done on a sample of PBMCs. In DNA form, the CDR3 reads TGCGCCAGCAGCTTCGGAGGCGCCAGTGAAAAACTGTTTTTT. Translating it yields CASSFGGASEKLFF.